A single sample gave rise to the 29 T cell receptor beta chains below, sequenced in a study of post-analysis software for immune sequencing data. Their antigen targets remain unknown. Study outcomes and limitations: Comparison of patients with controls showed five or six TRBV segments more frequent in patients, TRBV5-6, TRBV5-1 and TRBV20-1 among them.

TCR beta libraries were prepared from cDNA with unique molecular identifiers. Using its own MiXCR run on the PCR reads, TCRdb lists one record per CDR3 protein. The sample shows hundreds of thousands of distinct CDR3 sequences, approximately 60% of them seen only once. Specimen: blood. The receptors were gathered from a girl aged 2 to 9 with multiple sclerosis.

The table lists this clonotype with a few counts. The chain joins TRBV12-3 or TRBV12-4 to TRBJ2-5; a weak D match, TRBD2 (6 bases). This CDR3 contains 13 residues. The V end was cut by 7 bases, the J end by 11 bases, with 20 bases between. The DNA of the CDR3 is TGTGCCAGCACGTCCGAGGAGTCGGGAGAGCAGTACTTC. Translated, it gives CASTSEESGEQYF.

The CDR3 coding sequence is TGTGCCAGCAGCTTAGGGACTATGTGGCGGGGATACCAAGAGACCCAGTACTTC. This sequence encodes CASSLGTMWRGYQETQYF. This chain joins TRBV7-2 and TRBJ2-5; D might be TRBD2 (6 bases). V shed 1 base and J shed 0 bases, with 18 bases lying between them. Germline V CDR1 and CDR2: SGHTA, FQGNSA. The CDR3 has 18 amino acids. The full variable domain, its missing parts supplied by reference TRBV7-2 and TRBJ2-5, is GAGVSQSPSNKVTEKGKDVELRCDPISGHTALYWYRQSLGQGLEFLIYFQGNSAPDKSGLPSDRFSAERTGGSVSTLTIQRTQQEDSAVYLCASSLGTMWRGYQETQYFGPGTRLLVL.

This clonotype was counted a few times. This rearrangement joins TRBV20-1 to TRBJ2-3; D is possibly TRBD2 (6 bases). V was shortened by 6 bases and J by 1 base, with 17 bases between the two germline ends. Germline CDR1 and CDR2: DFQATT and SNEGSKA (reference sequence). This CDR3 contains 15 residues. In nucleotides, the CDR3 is TGCAGTGCGACGCGGGACTTACGTCGCACAGATACGCAGTATTTT. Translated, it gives CSATRDLRRTDTQYF.

CDR3 in amino acids: CASSPDRAAQYF. The CDR3 DNA reads as TGTGCCAGCAGCCCGGACAGGGCGGCGCAGTATTTT. This chain connects TRBV7-2 to TRBJ2-3, with TRBD1 identical over 8 bases. The V segment lost 5 bases and the J segment 10 bases; nucleotides outside the gene matches: 5. This CDR3 region has 12 residues. CDR1 is SGHTA, CDR2 FQGNSA, per germline.

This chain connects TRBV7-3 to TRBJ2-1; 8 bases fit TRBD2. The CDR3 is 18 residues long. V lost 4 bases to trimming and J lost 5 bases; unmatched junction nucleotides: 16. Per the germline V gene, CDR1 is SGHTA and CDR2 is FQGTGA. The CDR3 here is CASSSRPSLAGMNNEQFF. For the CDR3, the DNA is TGTGCCAGCAGCTCCAGGCCGTCGTTAGCGGGGATGAACAATGAGCAGTTCTTC.

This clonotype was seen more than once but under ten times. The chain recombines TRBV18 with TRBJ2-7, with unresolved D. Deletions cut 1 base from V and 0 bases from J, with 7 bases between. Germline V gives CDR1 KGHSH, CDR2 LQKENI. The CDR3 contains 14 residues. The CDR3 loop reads CASSPLKGSYEQYF. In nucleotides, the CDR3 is TGTGCCAGCTCACCACTCAAGGGCTCCTACGAGCAGTACTTC.

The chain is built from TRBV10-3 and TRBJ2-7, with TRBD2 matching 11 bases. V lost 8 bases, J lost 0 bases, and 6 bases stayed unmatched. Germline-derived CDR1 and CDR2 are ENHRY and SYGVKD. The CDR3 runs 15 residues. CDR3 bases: TGTGCCATCGGTGGGACTAGCGGCGCCTCCTACGAGCAGTACTTC. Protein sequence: CAIGGTSGASYEQYF.

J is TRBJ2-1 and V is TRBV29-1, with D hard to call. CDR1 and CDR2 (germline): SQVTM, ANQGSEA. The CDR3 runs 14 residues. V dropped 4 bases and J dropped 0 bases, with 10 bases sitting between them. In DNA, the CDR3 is TGCAGCGTTGTTAAGCCCAGCTCCTACAATGAGCAGTTCTTC. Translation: CSVVKPSSYNEQFF.

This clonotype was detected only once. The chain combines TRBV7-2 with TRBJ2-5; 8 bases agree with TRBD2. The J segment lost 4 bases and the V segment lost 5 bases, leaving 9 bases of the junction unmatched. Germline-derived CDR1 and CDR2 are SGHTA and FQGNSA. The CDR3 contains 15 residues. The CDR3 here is CASSHTSGSGETQYF. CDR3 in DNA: TGTGCCAGCAGCCACACTAGCGGAAGTGGAGAGACCCAGTACTTC.

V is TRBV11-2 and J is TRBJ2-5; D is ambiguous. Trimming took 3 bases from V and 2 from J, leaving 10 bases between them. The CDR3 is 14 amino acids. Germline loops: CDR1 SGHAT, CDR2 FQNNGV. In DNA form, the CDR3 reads TGTGCCAGCAGCTTTGGGGTACGGCAAGAGACCCAGTACTTC. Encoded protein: CASSFGVRQETQYF.

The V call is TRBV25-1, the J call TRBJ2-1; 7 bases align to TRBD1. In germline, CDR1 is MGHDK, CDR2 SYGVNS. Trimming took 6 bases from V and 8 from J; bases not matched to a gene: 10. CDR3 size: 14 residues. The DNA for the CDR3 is TGTGCCAGCAGCAGGATAGACCAGGGGGATGAGCAGTTCTTC. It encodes CASSRIDQGDEQFF.

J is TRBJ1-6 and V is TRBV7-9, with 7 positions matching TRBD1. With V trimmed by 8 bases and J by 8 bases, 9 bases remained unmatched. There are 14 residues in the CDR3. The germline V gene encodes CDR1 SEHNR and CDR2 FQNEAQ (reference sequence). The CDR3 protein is CASGMTGRDSPLHF. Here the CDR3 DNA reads TGTGCCAGCGGGATGACAGGGCGCGATTCACCCCTCCACTTT. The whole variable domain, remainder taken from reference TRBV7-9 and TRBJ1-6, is DTGVSQNPRHKITKRGQNVTFRCDPISEHNRLYWYRQTLGQGPEFLTYFQNEAQLEKSRLLSDRFSAERPKGSFSTLEIQRTEQGDSAMYLCASGMTGRDSPLHFGNGTRLTVT.

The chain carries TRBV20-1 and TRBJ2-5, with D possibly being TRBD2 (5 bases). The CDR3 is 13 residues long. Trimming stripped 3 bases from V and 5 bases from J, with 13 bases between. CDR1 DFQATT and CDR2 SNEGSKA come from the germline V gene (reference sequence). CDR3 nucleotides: TGCAGTGCTAGGGGCGCCCGAGGGGAGACCCAGTACTTC. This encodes CSARGARGETQYF.

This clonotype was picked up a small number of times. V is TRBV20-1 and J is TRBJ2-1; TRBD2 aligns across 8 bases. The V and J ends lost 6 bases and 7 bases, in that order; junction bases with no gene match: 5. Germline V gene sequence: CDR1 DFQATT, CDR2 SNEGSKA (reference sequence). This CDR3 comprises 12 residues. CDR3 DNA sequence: TGCAGTGCGGGGAGCGGGAGAAATGAGCAGTTCTTC. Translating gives CSAGSGRNEQFF.

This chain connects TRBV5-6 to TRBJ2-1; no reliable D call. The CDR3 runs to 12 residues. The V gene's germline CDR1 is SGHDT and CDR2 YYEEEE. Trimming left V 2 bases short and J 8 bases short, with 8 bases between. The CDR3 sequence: CASSLSRHEQFF. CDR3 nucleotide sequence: TGTGCCAGCAGCTTATCGAGGCATGAGCAGTTCTTC.

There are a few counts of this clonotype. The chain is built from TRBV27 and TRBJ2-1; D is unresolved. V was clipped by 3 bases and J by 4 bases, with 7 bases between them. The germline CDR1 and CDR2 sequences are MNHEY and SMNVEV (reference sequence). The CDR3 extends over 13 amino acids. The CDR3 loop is CASSFREYNEQFF. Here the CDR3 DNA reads TGTGCCAGCAGTTTCAGAGAATACAATGAGCAGTTCTTC.

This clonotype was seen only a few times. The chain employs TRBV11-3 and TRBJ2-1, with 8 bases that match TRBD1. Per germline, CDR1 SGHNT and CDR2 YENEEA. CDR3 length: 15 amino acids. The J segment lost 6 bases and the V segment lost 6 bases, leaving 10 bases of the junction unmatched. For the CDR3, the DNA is TGTGCCAGCAGACAGGACAGGGACTTGAGCAATGAGCAGTTCTTC. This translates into CASRQDRDLSNEQFF.

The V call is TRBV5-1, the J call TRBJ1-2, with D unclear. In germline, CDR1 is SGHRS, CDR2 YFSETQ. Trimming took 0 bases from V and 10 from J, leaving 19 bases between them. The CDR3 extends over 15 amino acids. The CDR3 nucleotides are TGCGCCAGCAGCTTGGACGGCGATAGCCAGGCCCTCTACACCTTC. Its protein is CASSLDGDSQALYTF.

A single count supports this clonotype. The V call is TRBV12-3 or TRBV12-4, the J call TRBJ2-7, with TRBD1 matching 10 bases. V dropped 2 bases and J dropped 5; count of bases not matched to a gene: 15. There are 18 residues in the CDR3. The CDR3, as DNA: TGTGCCAGCAGTTTAAGACGGTTAACCGGGACAGGGGCCCACGAGCAGTACTTC. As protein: CASSLRRLTGTGAHEQYF.

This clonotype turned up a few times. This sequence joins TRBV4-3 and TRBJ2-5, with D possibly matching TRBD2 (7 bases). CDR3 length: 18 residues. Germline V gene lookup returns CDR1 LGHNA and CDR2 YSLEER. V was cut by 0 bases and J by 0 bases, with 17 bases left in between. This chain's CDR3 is CASSQERVGGGYQETQYF. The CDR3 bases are TGCGCCAGCAGCCAAGAAAGAGTGGGAGGGGGTTACCAAGAGACCCAGTACTTC.

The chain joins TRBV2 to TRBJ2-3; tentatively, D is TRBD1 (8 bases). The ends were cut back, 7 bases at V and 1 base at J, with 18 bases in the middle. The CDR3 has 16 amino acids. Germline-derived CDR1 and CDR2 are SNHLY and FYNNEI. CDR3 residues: CASNDRGGHGTDTQYF. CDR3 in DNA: TGTGCCAGCAACGACAGGGGAGGGCACGGCACAGATACGCAGTATTTT.

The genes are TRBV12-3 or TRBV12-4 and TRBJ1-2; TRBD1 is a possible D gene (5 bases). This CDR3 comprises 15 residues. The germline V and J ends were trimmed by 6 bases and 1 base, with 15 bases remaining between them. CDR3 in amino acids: CASSLYWDGNYGYTF. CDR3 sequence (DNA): TGTGCCAGCAGCCTCTACTGGGACGGTAACTATGGCTACACCTTC.

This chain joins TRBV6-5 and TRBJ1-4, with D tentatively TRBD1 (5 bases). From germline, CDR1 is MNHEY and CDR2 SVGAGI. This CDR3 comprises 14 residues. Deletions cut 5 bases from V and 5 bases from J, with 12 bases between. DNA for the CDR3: TGTGCCAGCAGTCCGCTAAGGGGAAATGAAAAACTGTTTTTT. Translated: CASSPLRGNEKLFF.

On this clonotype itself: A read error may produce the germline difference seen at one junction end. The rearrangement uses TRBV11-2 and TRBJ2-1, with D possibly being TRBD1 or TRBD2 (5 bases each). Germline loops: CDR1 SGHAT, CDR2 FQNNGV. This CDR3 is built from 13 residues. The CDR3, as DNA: TGTGTCAGCAGCTATGGGGACGAAAATGAGCAGTTCTTC. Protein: CVSSYGDENEQFF. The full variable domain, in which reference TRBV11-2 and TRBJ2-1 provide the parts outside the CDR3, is EAGVAQSPRYKIIEKRQSVAFWCNPISGHATLYWYQQILGQGPKLLIQFQNNGVVDDSQLPKDRFSAERLKGVDSTLKIQPAKLEDSAVYLCVSSYGDENEQFFGPGTRLTVL.

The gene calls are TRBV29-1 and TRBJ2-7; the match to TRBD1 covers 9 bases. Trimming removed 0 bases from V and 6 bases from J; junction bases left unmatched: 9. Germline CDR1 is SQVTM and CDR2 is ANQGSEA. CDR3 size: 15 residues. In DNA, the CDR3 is TGCAGCGTTGAAGAGTCCGGGACAGGGAAGGCCGAGCAGTACTTC. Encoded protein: CSVEESGTGKAEQYF.

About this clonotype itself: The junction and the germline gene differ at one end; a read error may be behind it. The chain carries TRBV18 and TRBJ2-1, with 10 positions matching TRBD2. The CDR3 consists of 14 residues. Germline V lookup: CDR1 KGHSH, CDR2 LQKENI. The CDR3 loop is CASSSGGIYDEQFF. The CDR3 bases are TGTGCCAGCTCTAGCGGGGGGATCTACGATGAGCAGTTCTTC.

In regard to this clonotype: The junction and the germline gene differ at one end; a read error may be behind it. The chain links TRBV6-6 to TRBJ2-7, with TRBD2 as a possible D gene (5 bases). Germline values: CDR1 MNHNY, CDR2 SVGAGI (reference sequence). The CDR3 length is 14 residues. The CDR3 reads CASSYSGIAYEQYF. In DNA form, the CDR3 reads TGTGCCAGCAGCTACTCGGGGATCGCCTACGAGCAGTACTTC.

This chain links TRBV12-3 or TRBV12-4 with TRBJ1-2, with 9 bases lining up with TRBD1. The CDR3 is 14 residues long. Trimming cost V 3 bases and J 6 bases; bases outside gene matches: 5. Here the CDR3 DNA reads TGTGCCAGCAGTTTGGGACAGGGTAGTAATGGCTACACCTTC. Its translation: CASSLGQGSNGYTF.

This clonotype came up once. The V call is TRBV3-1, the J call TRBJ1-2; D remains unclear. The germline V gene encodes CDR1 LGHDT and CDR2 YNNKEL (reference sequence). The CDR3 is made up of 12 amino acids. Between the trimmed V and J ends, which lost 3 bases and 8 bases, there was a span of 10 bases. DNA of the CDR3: TGTGCCAGCAGCCAGAGGGTTGAAGGCTACACCTTC. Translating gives CASSQRVEGYTF.